The 11 T cell receptor beta chains given below trace back to one sample, sequenced in a study of T cells in Graves' hyperthyroidism and ophthalmopathy. Amplification yielded TCR beta CDR3 regions, with RNA transcripts as the source. HTBI primers were employed in a first-round RT-PCR of the TCR CDR3. One entry per CDR3 protein, called by TCRdb with MiXCR from the multiplex PCR reads. The sample has 370,000 or so distinct CDR3 sequences; about 14% are singletons. Sequenced input: blood. The receptor source for this set is a man aged 25 to 45 with Graves' hyperthyroidism that later progressed to Graves' ophthalmopathy.

This clonotype was counted many times. The chain employs TRBV10-3 and TRBJ1-5; 8 bases map to TRBD1. J was trimmed by 5 bases and V by 6 bases; bases with no gene match: 9. This CDR3 has 15 residues. Germline loops: CDR1 ENHRY, CDR2 SYGVKD. CDR3 residues: CAIRDMDRVYQPQHF. CDR3 DNA sequence: TGTGCCATCAGGGACATGGACAGGGTGTATCAGCCCCAGCATTTT.

This clonotype was detected many times. The chain uses TRBV6-1 and TRBJ2-7; D perhaps matches TRBD1 (6 bases). Germline V CDR1 and CDR2: MNHNS, SASEGT. The V end was cut by 5 bases, the J end by 0 bases, with 14 bases between. The CDR3 extends over 15 amino acids. The CDR3 reads CASSYADSYSYEQYF. For the CDR3, the DNA is TGTGCCAGCAGTTACGCGGACAGCTACTCCTACGAGCAGTACTTC.

There are a few counts of this clonotype. The gene calls are TRBV20-1 and TRBJ2-7, with 13 bases identical to TRBD2. This CDR3 is built from 19 residues. The trim removed 0 bases at V and 4 bases at J, leaving 15 bases unmatched. CDR1 DFQATT and CDR2 SNEGSKA come from the germline V gene (reference sequence). For the CDR3, the DNA is TGCAGTGCTAGAGATTTTCGACTAGCGGGGGGTTTGAAGCGGTACGAGCAGTACTTC. It specifies CSARDFRLAGGLKRYEQYF.

This clonotype has at least ten counts. The rearrangement uses TRBV7-2 and TRBJ1-5, with no clear D. V lost 1 base and J lost 0, with 16 bases in between. Germline V gene data show CDR1 as SGHTA and CDR2 as FQGNSA. This CDR3 has 18 residues. The CDR3 spells CASSLGRAAGDSNQPQHF. In DNA, the CDR3 is TGTGCCAGCAGCTTAGGTCGGGCGGCAGGAGATAGCAATCAGCCCCAGCATTTT.

In this sample, this clonotype turned up many times. The rearrangement joins TRBV6-1 to TRBJ1-5; no reliable D call. Germline V gene lookup returns CDR1 MNHNS and CDR2 SASEGT. This CDR3 is built from 13 residues. Trimming shortened V by 9 bases and J by 4 bases, and 13 bases separated the two germline ends. CDR3 loop: CASGPFFNQPQHF. In DNA, the CDR3 is TGTGCCAGTGGACCGTTCTTTAATCAGCCCCAGCATTTT.

This clonotype was counted many times. The CDR3 nucleotides read TGTGCCACCAGTGATTTAGCGGGGGGGCTGTACAATGAGCAGTTCTTC. Its protein is CATSDLAGGLYNEQFF. The chain carries TRBV24-1 and TRBJ2-1; 10 bases are a match to TRBD2. CDR1 and CDR2 from the germline V gene are KGHDR and SFDVKD. This CDR3 region has 16 residues. V was pared by 1 base and J by 4 bases, with 3 bases of the junction left unmatched.

Ten or more counts support this clonotype. V gene TRBV6-6 combines with J gene TRBJ2-7; 8 nucleotides align to TRBD1. V trimming: 0 bases; J trimming: 5 bases; junction bases outside the gene matches: 6. CDR1 is MNHNY, CDR2 SVGAGI, per germline (reference sequence). The CDR3 is 15 amino acids. In DNA, the CDR3 is TGTGCCAGCAGTTACTCTACAGGGGGACGCGACGAGCAGTACTTC. Its protein product is CASSYSTGGRDEQYF.

The chain uses TRBV11-3 and TRBJ1-1; 7 bases are a match to TRBD1. Germline V gene sequence: CDR1 SGHNT, CDR2 YENEEA. Trimming cost V 8 bases and J 1 base; bases outside gene matches: 7. The CDR3 totals 14 residues. This CDR3 reads CASAEDRWNTEAFF. DNA of the CDR3: TGTGCCAGCGCTGAGGACAGGTGGAACACTGAAGCTTTCTTT.

The CDR3 DNA reads as TGTGCCAGCAGCCCCCCTTTAGGCAGAAAACAAGAGACCCAGTACTTC. This gives the protein CASSPPLGRKQETQYF. V and J are TRBV9 and TRBJ2-5; D uncertain. This CDR3 comprises 16 residues. V shed 4 bases and J shed 2 bases, with 18 bases lying between them. The germline CDR1 and CDR2 sequences are SGDLS and YYNGEE.

The V call is TRBV13, the J call TRBJ2-6; 8 bases match TRBD1. The CDR3 totals 19 residues. With V trimmed by 5 bases and J by 0 bases, 12 bases remained unmatched. Germline assignment: CDR1 PRHDT and CDR2 FYEKMQ (reference sequence). This chain's CDR3 is CASSGRDRFSNSGANVLTF. The CDR3 DNA reads TGTGCCAGCAGCGGCCGGGACAGGTTCTCCAACTCTGGGGCCAACGTCCTGACTTTC.

There are many counts of this clonotype. The J gene is TRBJ2-5, the V gene TRBV6-1; TRBD2 is a possible D gene (5 bases). Trimming removed 4 bases at V and 0 bases at J, with 12 bases between. CDR1 is MNHNS, CDR2 SASEGT, per germline. The CDR3 is 15 residues long. The CDR3 nucleotides are TGTGCCAGCAGTGGGACGGGGAGCTACCAAGAGACCCAGTACTTC. The encoded protein is CASSGTGSYQETQYF.